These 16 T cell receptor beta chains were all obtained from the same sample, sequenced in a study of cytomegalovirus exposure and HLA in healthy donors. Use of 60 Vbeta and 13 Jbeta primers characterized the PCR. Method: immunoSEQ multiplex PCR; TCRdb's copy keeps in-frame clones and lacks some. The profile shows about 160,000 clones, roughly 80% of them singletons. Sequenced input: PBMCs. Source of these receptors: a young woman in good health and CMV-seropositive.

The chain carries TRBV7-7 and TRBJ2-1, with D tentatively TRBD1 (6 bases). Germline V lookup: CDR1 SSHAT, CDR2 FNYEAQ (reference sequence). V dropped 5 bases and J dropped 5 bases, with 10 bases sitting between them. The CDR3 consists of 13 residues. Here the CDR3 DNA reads TGTGCCAGCAGCCTGGGACACAACAATGAGCAGTTCTTC. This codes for CASSLGHNNEQFF. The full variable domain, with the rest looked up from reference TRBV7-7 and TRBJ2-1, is GAGVSQSPRYKVTKRGQDVTLRCDPISSHATLYWYQQALGQGPEFLTYFNYEAQPDKSGLPSDRFSAERPEGSISTLTIQRTEQRDSAMYRCASSLGHNNEQFFGPGTRLTVL.

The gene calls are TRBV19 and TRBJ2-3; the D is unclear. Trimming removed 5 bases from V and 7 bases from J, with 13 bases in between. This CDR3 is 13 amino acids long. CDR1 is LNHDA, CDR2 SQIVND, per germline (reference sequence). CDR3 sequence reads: CASSPLQSYTQYF. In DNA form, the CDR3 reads TGTGCCAGTAGTCCCTTACAGTCCTATACGCAGTATTTT.

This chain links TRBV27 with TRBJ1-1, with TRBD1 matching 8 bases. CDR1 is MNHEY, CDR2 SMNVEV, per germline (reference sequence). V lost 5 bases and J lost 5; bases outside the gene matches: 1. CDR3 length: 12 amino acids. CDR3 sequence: CASSRQGTEAFF. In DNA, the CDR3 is TGTGCCAGCAGTCGACAGGGGACTGAAGCTTTCTTT.

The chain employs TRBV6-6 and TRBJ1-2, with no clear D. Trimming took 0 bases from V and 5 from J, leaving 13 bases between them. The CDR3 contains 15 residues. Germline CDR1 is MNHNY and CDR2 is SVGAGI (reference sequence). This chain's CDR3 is CASSYSIVGSYGYTF. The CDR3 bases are TGTGCCAGCAGTTACTCGATCGTCGGGTCGTATGGCTACACCTTC.

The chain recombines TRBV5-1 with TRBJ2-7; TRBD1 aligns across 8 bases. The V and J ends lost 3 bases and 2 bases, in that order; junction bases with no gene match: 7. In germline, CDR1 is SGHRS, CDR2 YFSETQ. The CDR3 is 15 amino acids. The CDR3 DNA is TGCGCCAGCAGCTCAACAGGGGGTCGGACCTACGAGCAGTACTTC. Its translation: CASSSTGGRTYEQYF.

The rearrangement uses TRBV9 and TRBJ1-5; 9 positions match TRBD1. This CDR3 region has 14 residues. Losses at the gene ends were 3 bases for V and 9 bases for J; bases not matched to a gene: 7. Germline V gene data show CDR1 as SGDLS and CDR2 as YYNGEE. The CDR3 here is CASSGTGGVGPQHF. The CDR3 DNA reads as TGTGCCAGCAGCGGCACAGGGGGCGTCGGGCCCCAGCATTTT.

CDR3 sequence: CAIPGQSLLAKNIQYF. The CDR3 nucleotides read TGTGCCATTCCGGGACAGAGCTTATTAGCCAAAAACATTCAGTACTTC. This chain uses TRBV28 with TRBJ2-4, with TRBD1 matching over 7 bases. This CDR3 is built from 16 residues. Per germline, CDR1 MDHEN and CDR2 SYDVKM. The V segment lost 10 bases and the J segment 0 bases; nucleotides outside the gene matches: 12.

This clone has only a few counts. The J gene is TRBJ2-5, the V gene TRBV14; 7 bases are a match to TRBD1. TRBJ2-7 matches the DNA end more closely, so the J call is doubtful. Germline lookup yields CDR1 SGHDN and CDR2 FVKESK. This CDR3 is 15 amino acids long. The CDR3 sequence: CASSHADRVSYEQYF. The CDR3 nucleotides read TGTGCCAGCAGCCACGCCGACAGGGTGTCCTACGAGCAGTACTTC.

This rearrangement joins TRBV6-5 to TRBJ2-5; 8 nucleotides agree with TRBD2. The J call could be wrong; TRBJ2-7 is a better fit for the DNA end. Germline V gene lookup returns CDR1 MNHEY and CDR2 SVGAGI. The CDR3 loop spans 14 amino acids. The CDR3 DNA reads TGTGCCAGCAGTTACCTTGCGGGGGGTACCGAGCAGTACTTC. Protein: CASSYLAGGTEQYF.

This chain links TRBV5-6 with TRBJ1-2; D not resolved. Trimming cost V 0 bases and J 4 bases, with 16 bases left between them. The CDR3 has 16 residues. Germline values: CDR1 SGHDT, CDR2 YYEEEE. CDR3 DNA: TGTGCCAGCAGCTTGGTTGCGGGAGACGCCCCCTATGGCTACACCTTC. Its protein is CASSLVAGDAPYGYTF.

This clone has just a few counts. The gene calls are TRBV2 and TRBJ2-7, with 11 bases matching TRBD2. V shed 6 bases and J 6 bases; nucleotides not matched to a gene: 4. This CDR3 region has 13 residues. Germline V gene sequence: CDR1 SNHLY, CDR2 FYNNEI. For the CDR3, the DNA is TGTGCCAGCAGGATTAGCGGGGGGGGCGAGCAGTACTTC. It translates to CASRISGGGEQYF. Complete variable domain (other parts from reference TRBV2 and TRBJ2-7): EPEVTQTPSHQVTQMGQEVILRCVPISNHLYFYWYRQILGQKVEFLVSFYNNEISEKSEIFDDQFSVERPDGSNFTLKIRSTKLEDSAMYFCASRISGGGEQYFGPGTRLTVT.

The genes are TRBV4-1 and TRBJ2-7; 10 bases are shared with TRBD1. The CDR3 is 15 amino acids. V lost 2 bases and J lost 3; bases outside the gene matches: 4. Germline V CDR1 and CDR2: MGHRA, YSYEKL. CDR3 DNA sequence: TGCGCCAGCAGCCAACCGGGACAGGGGAACTACGAGCAGTACTTC. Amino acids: CASSQPGQGNYEQYF.

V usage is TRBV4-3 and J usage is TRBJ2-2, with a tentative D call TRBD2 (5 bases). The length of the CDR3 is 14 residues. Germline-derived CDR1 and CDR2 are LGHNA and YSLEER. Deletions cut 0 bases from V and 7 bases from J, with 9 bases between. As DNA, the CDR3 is TGCGCCAGCAGCCAAGATTCCGGGAACGGGGAGCTGTTTTTT. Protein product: CASSQDSGNGELFF.

This CDR3 is CASRPDQVPYGYTF. As DNA, the CDR3 is TGTGCCAGCAGGCCCGATCAGGTTCCCTATGGCTACACCTTC. This sequence joins TRBV2 and TRBJ1-2; no firm D call. CDR3 length: 14 residues. Germline lookup yields CDR1 SNHLY and CDR2 FYNNEI. V lost 6 bases and J lost 4, with 15 bases in between.

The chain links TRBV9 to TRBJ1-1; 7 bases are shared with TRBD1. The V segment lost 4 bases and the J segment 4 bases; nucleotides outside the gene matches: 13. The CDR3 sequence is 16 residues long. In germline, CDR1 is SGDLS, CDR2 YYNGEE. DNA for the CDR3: TGTGCCAGCAGCCTTAGACCGACAGGGCTGGGCACTGAAGCTTTCTTT. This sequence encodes CASSLRPTGLGTEAFF. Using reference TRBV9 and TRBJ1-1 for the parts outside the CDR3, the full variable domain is DSGVTQTPKHLITATGQRVTLRCSPRSGDLSVYWYQQSLDQGLQFLIQYYNGEERAKGNILERFSAQQFPDLHSELNLSSLELGDSALYFCASSLRPTGLGTEAFFGQGTRLTVV.

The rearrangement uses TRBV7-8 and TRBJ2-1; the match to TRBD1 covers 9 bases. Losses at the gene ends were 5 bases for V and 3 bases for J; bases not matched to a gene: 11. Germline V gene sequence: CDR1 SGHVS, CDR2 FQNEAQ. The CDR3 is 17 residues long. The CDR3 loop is CASSPFASGQGYNEQFF. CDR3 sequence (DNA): TGTGCCAGCAGCCCCTTTGCGTCGGGACAGGGCTACAATGAGCAGTTCTTC. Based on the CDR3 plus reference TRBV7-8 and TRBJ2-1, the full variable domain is GAGVSQSPRYKVAKRGQDVALRCDPISGHVSLFWYQQALGQGPEFLTYFQNEAQLDKSGLPSDRFFAERPEGSVSTLKIQRTQQEDSAVYLCASSPFASGQGYNEQFFGPGTRLTVL.